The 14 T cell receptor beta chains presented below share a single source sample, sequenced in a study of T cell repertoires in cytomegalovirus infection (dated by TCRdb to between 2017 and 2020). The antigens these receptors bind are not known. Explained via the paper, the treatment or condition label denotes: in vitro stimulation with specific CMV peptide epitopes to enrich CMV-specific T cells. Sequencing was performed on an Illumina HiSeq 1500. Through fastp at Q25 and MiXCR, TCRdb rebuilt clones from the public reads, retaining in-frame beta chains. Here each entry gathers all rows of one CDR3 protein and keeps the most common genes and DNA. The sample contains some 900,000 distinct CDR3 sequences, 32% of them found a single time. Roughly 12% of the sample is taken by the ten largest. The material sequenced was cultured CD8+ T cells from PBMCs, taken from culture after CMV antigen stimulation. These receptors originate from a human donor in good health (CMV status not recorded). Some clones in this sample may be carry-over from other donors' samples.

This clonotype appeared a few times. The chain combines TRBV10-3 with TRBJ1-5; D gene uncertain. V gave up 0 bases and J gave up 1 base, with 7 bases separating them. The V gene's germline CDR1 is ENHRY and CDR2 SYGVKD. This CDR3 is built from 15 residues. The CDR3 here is CAISESADSNQPQHF. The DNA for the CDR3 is TGTGCCATCAGTGAGTCTGCGGACAGCAATCAGCCCCAGCATTTT.

The CDR3 loop is CAISEGAGGGNEQYV. The CDR3 bases are TGTGCCATCAGTGAGGGTGCAGGGGGGGGTAATGAGCAGTACGTC. The chain links TRBV10-3 to TRBJ2-7; D tentatively fits TRBD1 or TRBD2 (7 bases each). Looked up from germline, CDR1 is ENHRY and CDR2 is SYGVKD. This CDR3 contains 15 residues. V was shortened by 2 bases and J by 7 bases, with 18 bases between the two germline ends.

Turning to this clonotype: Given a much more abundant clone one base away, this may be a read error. The CDR3 coding sequence is TGTGCCAGCAGCTTCGCGGGACAGAGGGGTTACGACAATGAGCAGTTCTTC. Protein product: CASSFAGQRGYDNEQFF. The chain carries TRBV7-6 and TRBJ2-1; TRBD1 is a possible D gene (7 bases). The CDR3 spans 17 residues. Germline CDR1 SGHVS, CDR2 FNYEAQ. The V end lost 3 bases, the J end lost 5 bases, and 20 bases lay between the germline ends.

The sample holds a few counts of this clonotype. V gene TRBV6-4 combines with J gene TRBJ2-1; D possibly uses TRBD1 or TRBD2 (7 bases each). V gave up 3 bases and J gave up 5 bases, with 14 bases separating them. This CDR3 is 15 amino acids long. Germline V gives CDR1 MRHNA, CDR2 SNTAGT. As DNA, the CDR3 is TGTGCCAGCAGTGATATTCCAGGGGGGGACAATGAGCAGTTCTTC. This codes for CASSDIPGGDNEQFF.

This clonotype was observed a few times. The CDR3 nucleotides read TGTGCCAGAAGCTTGTATGGGACTAGCGGAAGTCCACCCCCCTACGAGCAGTACTTC. This codes for CARSLYGTSGSPPPYEQYF. This chain joins TRBV5-3 and TRBJ2-7; 11 bases fit TRBD2. TRBV5-3 is recorded as an ORF, its role being uncertain. This CDR3 is built from 19 residues. Trimming at V came to 1 base and at J to 2 bases, leaving 14 bases not matched to a gene.

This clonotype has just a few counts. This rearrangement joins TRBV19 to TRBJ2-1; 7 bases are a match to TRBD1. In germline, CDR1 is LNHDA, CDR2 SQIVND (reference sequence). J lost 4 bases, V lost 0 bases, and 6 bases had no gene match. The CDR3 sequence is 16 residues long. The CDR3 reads CASSIDLTGAYNEQFF. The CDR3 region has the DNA TGTGCCAGTAGTATAGATCTTACAGGGGCTTACAATGAGCAGTTCTTC.

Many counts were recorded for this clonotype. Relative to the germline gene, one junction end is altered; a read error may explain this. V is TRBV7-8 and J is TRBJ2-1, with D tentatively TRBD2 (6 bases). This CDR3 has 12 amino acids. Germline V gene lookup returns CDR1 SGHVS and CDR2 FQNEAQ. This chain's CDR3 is CASSSQSWDSSF. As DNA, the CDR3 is TGTGCCAGCAGCTCACAAAGCTGGGACTCCAGCTTC.

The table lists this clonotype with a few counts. CDR3 in DNA: TGTGCCAGCTCACTCACGGAGATACCCCGCTACAATGAGCAGTTCTTC. It encodes CASSLTEIPRYNEQFF. The chain uses TRBV18 and TRBJ2-1; D not certain. The V end lost 4 bases, the J end lost 3 bases, and 16 bases lay between the germline ends. Germline V gene data show CDR1 as KGHSH and CDR2 as LQKENI. CDR3 length: 16 amino acids.

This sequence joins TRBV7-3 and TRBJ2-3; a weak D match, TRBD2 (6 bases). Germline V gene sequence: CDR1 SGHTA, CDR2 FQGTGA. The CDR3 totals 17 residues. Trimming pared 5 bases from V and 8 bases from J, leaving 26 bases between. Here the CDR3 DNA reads TGTGCCAGCAGCCATCCTAGCGAAAGGAACTCCTTTGGTACGCAGTATTTT. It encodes CASSHPSERNSFGTQYF.

The CDR3 DNA reads TGTGCCAGTAGTATAGCTTGGAATGGGACTTACCCCTTCAATGAGCAGTTCTTC. It encodes CASSIAWNGTYPFNEQFF. V usage is TRBV19 and J usage is TRBJ2-1, with D possibly TRBD2 on 6 matching bases. This CDR3 has 18 residues. Germline V CDR1 and CDR2: LNHDA, SQIVND (reference sequence). The V end was cut by 1 base, the J end by 6 bases, with 22 bases between.

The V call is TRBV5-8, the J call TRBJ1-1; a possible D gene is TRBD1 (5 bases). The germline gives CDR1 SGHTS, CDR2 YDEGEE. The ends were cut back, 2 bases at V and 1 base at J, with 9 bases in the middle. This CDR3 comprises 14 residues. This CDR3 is CASSFWGENTEAFF. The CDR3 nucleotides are TGTGCCAGCAGCTTTTGGGGCGAGAACACTGAAGCTTTCTTT.

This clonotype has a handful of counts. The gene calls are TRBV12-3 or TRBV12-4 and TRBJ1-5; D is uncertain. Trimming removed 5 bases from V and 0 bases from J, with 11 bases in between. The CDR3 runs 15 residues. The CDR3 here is CASSPDAISNQPQHF. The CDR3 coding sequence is TGTGCCAGCAGTCCCGACGCCATTAGCAATCAGCCCCAGCATTTT.

DNA for the CDR3: TGTGCCAGCAGCGGGGGCTCCTACGAGCAGTACGTC. It codes for CASSGGSYEQYV. The chain has TRBV5-6 and TRBJ2-7, with D perhaps being TRBD1 or TRBD2 (5 bases each). Germline V gene lookup returns CDR1 SGHDT and CDR2 YYEEEE. The V end lost 4 bases, the J end lost 0 bases, and 5 bases lay between the germline ends. The CDR3 has 12 amino acids.

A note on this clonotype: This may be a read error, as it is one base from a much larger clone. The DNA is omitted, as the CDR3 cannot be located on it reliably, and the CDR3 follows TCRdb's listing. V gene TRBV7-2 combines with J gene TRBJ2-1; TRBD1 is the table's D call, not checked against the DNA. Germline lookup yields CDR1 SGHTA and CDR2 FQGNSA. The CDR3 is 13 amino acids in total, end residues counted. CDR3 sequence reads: CAGTQLLSWEQFF.